Following are 20 T cell receptor beta chains from one sample sequenced in a study of blood T cells in healthy people across ages. The authors ran a second PCR of roughly 6 to 12 cycles using a sample-barcoded 5' primer and a J-beta primer mix. TCRdb passed the 5' RACE reads through MiXCR, listing each CDR3 protein once. The sample consists of 800,000 or so distinct CDR3 sequences, around 62% of them appearing once. Material: blood. The receptors derive from a man aged 25-40 years in good health.

This clonotype was seen only a few times. The chain combines TRBV7-2 with TRBJ1-4, with a tentative D call TRBD1 (5 bases). The CDR3 is 15 amino acids. The germline V gene has CDR1 SGHTA and CDR2 FQGNSA. The V end was cut by 1 base, the J end by 3 bases, with 9 bases between. For the CDR3, the DNA is TGTGCCAGCAGCTTAGGGTTGACAGCTAATGAAAAACTGTTTTTT. Translation: CASSLGLTANEKLFF.

The CDR3 loop reads CASRPGTSGIQETQYF. The CDR3 DNA reads as TGTGCCAGCAGACCCGGGACTAGCGGGATACAAGAGACCCAGTACTTC. The chain couples TRBV27 to TRBJ2-5; 13 bases line up with TRBD2. Losses at the gene ends were 6 bases for V and 2 bases for J; bases not matched to a gene: 6. Germline assignment: CDR1 MNHEY and CDR2 SMNVEV (reference sequence). The CDR3 length is 16 residues.

The rearrangement uses TRBV7-6 and TRBJ2-4; maybe TRBD1 (5 bases). The J call may be mistaken, given a closer DNA end match to TRBJ2-7. CDR1 is SGHVS and CDR2 is FNYEAQ in the germline V gene. The CDR3 is 13 residues long. As DNA, the CDR3 is TGTGCCAGCAGCCCTTCACAGGTCTACGAGCAGTACTTC. Its protein is CASSPSQVYEQYF.

The V and J genes are TRBV20-1 and TRBJ2-3; the D is unclear. The CDR3 is made up of 14 amino acids. The V end was cut by 1 base, the J end by 1 base, with 9 bases between. Germline V gives CDR1 DFQATT, CDR2 SNEGSKA (reference sequence). CDR3 in DNA: TGCAGTGCTAGAGCGCCCAGGCGCACAGATACGCAGTATTTT. Translation: CSARAPRRTDTQYF.

The J gene is TRBJ2-4, the V gene TRBV29-1; D is ambiguous. The assigned J gene may be wrong: the sequence end matches TRBJ2-7 better. Per the germline V gene, CDR1 is SQVTM and CDR2 is ANQGSEA. The CDR3 is 12 residues long. The CDR3 DNA sequence: TGCAGCGTTGCTCATATCGACTACGAGCAGTACTTC. Its protein is CSVAHIDYEQYF.

The chain couples TRBV15 to TRBJ2-1; D not resolved. The CDR3 consists of 15 residues. Germline CDR1 LNHNV, CDR2 YYDKDF (reference sequence). V was shortened by 3 bases and J by 4 bases, with 13 bases between the two germline ends. In DNA, the CDR3 is TGTGCCACCAGCAGTAATCTAGGAAGATACAATGAGCAGTTCTTC. It specifies CATSSNLGRYNEQFF. The full variable domain, completed using reference TRBV15 and TRBJ2-1, is DAMVIQNPRYQVTQFGKPVTLSCSQTLNHNVMYWYQQKSSQAPKLLFHYYDKDFNNEADTPDNFQSRRPNTSFCFLDIRSPGLGDTAMYLCATSSNLGRYNEQFFGPGTRLTVL.

CDR3 nucleotide sequence: TGTGCCAGCAGCTTACTAGCGGGGGCTTTAATGAGTGGGGAGCTGTTTTTT. It codes for CASSLLAGALMSGELFF. The J gene is TRBJ2-2, the V gene TRBV7-2, with 10 nucleotides matching TRBD2. Trimming removed 2 bases from V and 8 bases from J; junction bases left unmatched: 11. Germline values: CDR1 SGHTA, CDR2 FQGNSA. The CDR3 consists of 17 residues.

The rearrangement uses TRBV20-1 and TRBJ2-7; 10 positions match TRBD1. This CDR3 comprises 14 residues. Germline lookup yields CDR1 DFQATT and CDR2 SNEGSKA (reference sequence). Trimming took 5 bases from V and 2 from J; bases not matched to a gene: 6. The CDR3 spells CSARDRGQPYEQYF. The CDR3 region has the DNA TGCAGTGCTCGTGACAGGGGGCAACCCTACGAGCAGTACTTC.

With regard to this clonotype: Since a much larger clone is just one base distant, this may be a read error. This chain joins TRBV12-3 or TRBV12-4 and TRBJ2-7, with a weak D call TRBD1 (6 bases). This CDR3 spans 12 amino acids. Trimming pared 11 bases from V and 5 bases from J, leaving 16 bases between. The CDR3 sequence: CACTKGGNEQYF. The CDR3 region has the DNA TGTGCCTGCACCAAAGGGGGAAACGAGCAGTACTTC.

This clonotype was seen a single time. The chain combines TRBV20-1 with TRBJ2-5; D may be TRBD2 (7 bases). The CDR3 is 13 residues long. Germline values: CDR1 DFQATT, CDR2 SNEGSKA (reference sequence). The V end lost 6 bases, the J end lost 1 base, and 12 bases lay between the germline ends. CDR3 in amino acids: CSAQGGGQETQYF. The CDR3 nucleotides read TGCAGTGCGCAAGGGGGGGGCCAAGAGACCCAGTACTTC.

The CDR3 DNA reads as TGTGCCAGCAGCTCTCGGGACAGGGGGACCTTAACAGATACGCAGTATTTT. Translated: CASSSRDRGTLTDTQYF. V is TRBV7-8 and J is TRBJ2-3, with TRBD1 identical over 11 bases. From germline, CDR1 is SGHVS and CDR2 FQNEAQ. The CDR3 has 17 residues. The trim removed 4 bases at V and 3 bases at J, leaving 9 bases unmatched.

This chain connects TRBV20-1 to TRBJ1-4; unclear D gene. The CDR3 covers 15 residues. Germline V gene lookup returns CDR1 DFQATT and CDR2 SNEGSKA (reference sequence). V gave up 3 bases and J gave up 0 bases, with 11 bases separating them. This CDR3 reads CSASGSFATNEKLFF. The CDR3 DNA follows: TGCAGTGCTAGCGGATCCTTTGCAACTAATGAAAAACTGTTTTTT.

The V and J genes are TRBV12-3 or TRBV12-4 and TRBJ1-2; 8 bases agree with TRBD1. The CDR3 has 15 residues. The J segment lost 3 bases and the V segment lost 4 bases, leaving 7 bases of the junction unmatched. CDR3 sequence: CASSSSRGRYYGYTF. CDR3 DNA sequence: TGTGCCAGCAGTTCTTCCAGGGGGCGGTACTATGGCTACACCTTC.

This clonotype was seen only a few times. This chain links TRBV7-2 with TRBJ2-7; tentatively, D is TRBD1 or TRBD2 (6 bases each). The CDR3 is made up of 12 amino acids. Trimming left V 4 bases short and J 6 bases short, with 10 bases between. Germline CDR1 is SGHTA and CDR2 is FQGNSA. The CDR3 DNA reads as TGTGCCAGCAGCTCCTCGGGGGCCGAGCAGTACTTC. Translated: CASSSSGAEQYF.

A remark on this clonotype: At one end, the junction sequence differs from germline, possibly due to a read error. The chain recombines TRBV27 with TRBJ2-7; TRBD1 aligns across 7 bases. The J call could be wrong; TRBJ2-5 is a better fit for the DNA end. The CDR3 contains 14 residues. Per germline, CDR1 MNHEY and CDR2 SMNVEV (reference sequence). The CDR3 here is CGSRVDRTVETQYF. CDR3 DNA: TGTGGCAGCAGGGTGGACAGGACGGTAGAGACCCAGTACTTC.

This rearrangement joins TRBV6-5 to TRBJ1-1; a possible D gene is TRBD1 (5 bases). The germline CDR1 and CDR2 sequences are MNHEY and SVGAGI. This CDR3 has 14 residues. V lost 6 bases and J lost 12, with 23 bases in between. The CDR3 DNA is TGTGCCAGCAGCCCGGGGGGTCACAGGCGAGGGTCTTTCTTT. This codes for CASSPGGHRRGSFF.

The rearrangement uses TRBV20-1 and TRBJ2-7; maybe TRBD1 (6 bases). Germline V gives CDR1 DFQATT, CDR2 SNEGSKA (reference sequence). The germline V and J ends were trimmed by 6 bases and 1 base, with 16 bases remaining between them. The CDR3 is 14 residues long. CDR3 amino acids: CSAPLGTPSYEQYF. The CDR3 DNA reads TGCAGTGCCCCCTTAGGGACACCTTCCTACGAGCAGTACTTC.

This clonotype occurred a few times. The rearrangement joins TRBV12-3 or TRBV12-4 to TRBJ2-1, with 11 bases that match TRBD2. This CDR3 comprises 15 residues. V was pared by 3 bases and J by 6 bases, with 4 bases of the junction left unmatched. The CDR3 DNA reads as TGTGCCAGCAGTTTTGGTAGCGGGGGGGCCAATGAGCAGTTCTTC. Its translation is CASSFGSGGANEQFF.

The genes are TRBV6-6 and TRBJ2-5; either TRBD1 or TRBD2 may fit D (5 bases each). Germline V lookup: CDR1 MNHNY, CDR2 SVGAGI (reference sequence). The CDR3 sequence is 16 residues long. Trimming left V 9 bases short and J 2 bases short, with 22 bases between. The DNA of the CDR3 is TGTGCCAGTACCGAGGGGACCCGGGGCGGGCAAGAGACCCAGTACTTC. This gives the protein CASTEGTRGGQETQYF.

V and J are TRBV12-3 or TRBV12-4 and TRBJ2-1, with D perhaps being TRBD1 or TRBD2 (5 bases each). Trimming removed 3 bases at V and 9 bases at J, with 12 bases between. This CDR3 has 13 amino acids. Here the CDR3 reads CASSFRQGVEQFF. The CDR3 DNA follows: TGTGCCAGCAGTTTCCGTCAGGGAGTTGAGCAGTTCTTC.